The 15 T cell receptor beta chains presented below share a single source sample, sequenced in a study of technical replicates of blood from several donors (dated by TCRdb to the late 2010s). Library preparation used the immunoSEQ multiplex PCR assay. TCRdb's version of the immuneACCESS table is confined to in-frame rearrangements and falls short of the full clone set. An unresolved V gene accounts for under half of the shortfall where checked; the remainder is of unknown origin. For this sample the table gives 85,000 to 90,000 clones, of which 92% were detected only once. Together, the top ten hold approximately 0.3% of the sample. Source material: T cells isolated from PBMCs. These receptors were taken from a human donor in good health.

V and J are TRBV5-6 and TRBJ2-7, with 9 nucleotides matching TRBD1. The CDR3 covers 15 residues. Germline lookup yields CDR1 SGHDT and CDR2 YYEEEE. Trimming took 4 bases from V and 4 from J; bases not matched to a gene: 9. DNA of the CDR3: TGTGCCAGCAGCCCAGCATGGGACAGGGCGTACGAGCAGTACTTC. Translation gives CASSPAWDRAYEQYF.

The gene calls are TRBV5-1 and TRBJ1-1; D ambiguous. The V and J ends lost 2 bases and 1 base respectively, with 9 bases between them. CDR3 length equals 14 residues. Germline V gives CDR1 SGHRS, CDR2 YFSETQ. The CDR3 sequence: CASSFEGQNTEAFF. CDR3 sequence (DNA): TGCGCCAGCAGCTTCGAGGGCCAGAACACTGAAGCTTTCTTT.

The rearrangement joins TRBV28 to TRBJ2-3; 8 nucleotides align to TRBD2. J gave up 4 bases and V 4 bases, and 7 bases lay outside the gene matches. Per the germline V gene, CDR1 is MDHEN and CDR2 is SYDVKM. The CDR3 covers 15 residues. CDR3 coding DNA: TGTGCCAGCAGTTCGGGAGGGTGGGGCCCAGATACGCAGTATTTT. Its protein product is CASSSGGWGPDTQYF.

The rearrangement joins TRBV5-4 to TRBJ2-1, with D possibly being TRBD2 (6 bases). V lost 5 bases and J 7 bases, leaving 16 bases between the germline ends. Germline V gene data show CDR1 as SGHNT and CDR2 as YYREEE (reference sequence). The CDR3 covers 14 residues. CDR3 in amino acids: CASRGRDGLNEQFF. CDR3 coding DNA: TGTGCCAGCAGGGGGCGGGATGGATTAAATGAGCAGTTCTTC.

The V and J genes are TRBV11-2 and TRBJ2-7; TRBD1 aligns across 8 bases. Trimming cost V 5 bases and J 5 bases; bases outside gene matches: 11. Germline V lookup: CDR1 SGHAT, CDR2 FQNNGV. The CDR3 length is 15 residues. The CDR3 spells CASSPAVGTGHEQYF. CDR3 sequence (DNA): TGTGCCAGCAGCCCCGCGGTCGGGACAGGACACGAGCAGTACTTC.

The chain employs TRBV5-1 and TRBJ2-1, with 7 bases that match TRBD2. The CDR3 consists of 15 residues. In germline, CDR1 is SGHRS, CDR2 YFSETQ. The V segment lost 0 bases and the J segment 4 bases; nucleotides outside the gene matches: 4. CDR3 in amino acids: CASSLGGGAYNEQFF. In DNA, the CDR3 is TGCGCCAGCAGCTTGGGCGGGGGAGCTTACAATGAGCAGTTCTTC.

This clone was observed once. This chain uses TRBV27 with TRBJ2-3, with D unresolved. Trimming left V 2 bases short and J 4 bases short, with 16 bases between. The CDR3 covers 16 residues. Germline-derived CDR1 and CDR2 are MNHEY and SMNVEV (reference sequence). The CDR3 region has the DNA TGTGCCAGCAGTTTAAAGACGCTAGTATCTTCAGATACGCAGTATTTT. The encoded protein is CASSLKTLVSSDTQYF.

The gene calls are TRBV15 and TRBJ1-1; no clear D. V was pared by 5 bases and J by 3 bases, with 13 bases between. Germline V CDR1 and CDR2: LNHNV, YYDKDF (reference sequence). This CDR3 has 14 amino acids. For the CDR3, the DNA is TGTGCCACCAGCTTCAGTGGCGGAGACACTGAAGCTTTCTTT. This codes for CATSFSGGDTEAFF.

The J gene is TRBJ2-3, the V gene TRBV11-3, with TRBD2 as a possible D gene (7 bases). CDR1 and CDR2 from the germline V gene are SGHNT and YENEEA. The CDR3 covers 18 residues. V dropped 4 bases and J dropped 2 bases, with 22 bases sitting between them. The CDR3 sequence is CASSSGDLRGPVTDTQYF. The CDR3 DNA is TGTGCCAGCAGCTCCGGTGATCTGCGGGGGCCTGTCACAGATACGCAGTATTTT.

About this clone: Sequence at one end of the junction differs from germline and may be a read error. V is TRBV28 and J is TRBJ2-1; D possibly corresponds to TRBD1 (6 bases). Germline lookup yields CDR1 MDHEN and CDR2 SYDVKM. This CDR3 contains 15 residues. The CDR3 here is CASSAPWDKDNDQFF. In DNA, the CDR3 is TGTGCCAGCAGTGCGCCGTGGGACAAAGACAATGATCAGTTCTTC.

This clone was counted a single time. The gene calls are TRBV27 and TRBJ2-7; 9 nucleotides align to TRBD2. The length of the CDR3 is 16 residues. CDR1 is MNHEY and CDR2 is SMNVEV in the germline V gene (reference sequence). Trimming took 5 bases from V and 2 from J; bases not matched to a gene: 10. The CDR3 loop reads CASSRTSAGGPYEQYF. DNA for the CDR3: TGTGCCAGCAGTCGGACTAGCGCGGGTGGGCCCTACGAGCAGTACTTC.

The chain has TRBV4-1 and TRBJ2-1, with 8 bases aligning to TRBD2. The length of the CDR3 is 13 residues. J lost 6 bases, V lost 6 bases, and 4 bases had no gene match. CDR1 is MGHRA, CDR2 YSYEKL, per germline. CDR3 in amino acids: CASSWTSLNEQFF. For the CDR3, the DNA is TGCGCCAGCAGTTGGACTAGCCTCAATGAGCAGTTCTTC.

V usage is TRBV19 and J usage is TRBJ2-1; D might be TRBD2 (6 bases). The length of the CDR3 is 16 residues. Germline V CDR1 and CDR2: LNHDA, SQIVND (reference sequence). The V and J ends lost 3 bases and 0 bases respectively, with 12 bases between them. Here the CDR3 reads CASSMLADNSYNEQFF. In DNA, the CDR3 is TGTGCCAGTAGTATGTTAGCGGACAACTCCTACAATGAGCAGTTCTTC. Using reference TRBV19 and TRBJ2-1 for the parts outside the CDR3, the full variable domain is DGGITQSPKYLFRKEGQNVTLSCEQNLNHDAMYWYRQDPGQGLRLIYYSQIVNDFQKGDIAEGYSVSREKKESFPLTVTSAQKNPTAFYLCASSMLADNSYNEQFFGPGTRLTVL.

The rearrangement links TRBV10-3 to TRBJ2-7, with 9 bases aligning to TRBD1. This CDR3 comprises 17 residues. J gave up 5 bases and V 3 bases, and 14 bases lay outside the gene matches. Germline V CDR1 and CDR2: ENHRY, SYGVKD. CDR3 residues: CAISETGTGSLGDEQYF. Written as DNA, the CDR3 is TGTGCCATCAGTGAAACCGGGACAGGGAGTTTAGGGGACGAGCAGTACTTC.

The chain has TRBV7-8 and TRBJ2-4; 8 nucleotides agree with TRBD1. CDR1 is SGHVS and CDR2 is FQNEAQ in the germline V gene. CDR3 length equals 16 residues. Germline trimming cut 5 bases from V and 4 bases from J; bases unmatched to any gene: 10. The CDR3 loop reads CASSLWDRTLKNIQYF. CDR3 nucleotide sequence: TGTGCCAGCAGCCTATGGGACAGGACCTTAAAAAACATTCAGTACTTC.